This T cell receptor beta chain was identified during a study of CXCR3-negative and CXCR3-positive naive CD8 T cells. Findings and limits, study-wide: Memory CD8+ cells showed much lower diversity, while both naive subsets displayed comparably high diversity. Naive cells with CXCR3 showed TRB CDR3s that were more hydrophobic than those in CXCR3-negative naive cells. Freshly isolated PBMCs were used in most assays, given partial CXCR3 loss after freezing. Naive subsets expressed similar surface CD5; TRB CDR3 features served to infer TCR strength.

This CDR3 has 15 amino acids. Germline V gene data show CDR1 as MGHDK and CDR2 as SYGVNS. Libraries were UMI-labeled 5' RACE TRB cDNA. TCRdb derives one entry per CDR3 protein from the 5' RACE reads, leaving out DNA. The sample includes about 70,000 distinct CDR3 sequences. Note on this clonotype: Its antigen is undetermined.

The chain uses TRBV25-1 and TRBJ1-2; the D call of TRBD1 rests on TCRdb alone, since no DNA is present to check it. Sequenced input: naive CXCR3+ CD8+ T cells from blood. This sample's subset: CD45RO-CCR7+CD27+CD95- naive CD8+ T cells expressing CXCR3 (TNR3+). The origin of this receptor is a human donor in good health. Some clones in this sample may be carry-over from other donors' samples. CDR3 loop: CASSEWVRTSDGYTF.